This T cell receptor (beta chain) was profiled in a study of molecular identifiers for immune sequencing clone quantification. Ten or more counts support this clonotype. Naive CD8 T cells were sorted, and the gate applied was CD8+CD4-CCR7+CD45RA+. The CDR3 totals 17 residues. The V segment lost 1 base and the J segment 4 bases; nucleotides outside the gene matches: 10. In germline, CDR1 is SEHNR, CDR2 FQNEAQ (reference sequence). A single record per CDR3 protein comes from TCRdb applying MiXCR to the PCR reads. Of 460,000 or so distinct CDR3 sequences in the sample, around 23% were seen once. The chain carries TRBV7-9 and TRBJ2-3, with 8 bases that match TRBD1. Sample: naive CD8+ T cells from blood, with Jurkat cell RNA spiked in. This sample's subset: FACS-sorted CD8+CD4-CCR7+CD45RA+ naive T cells. The TCR comes from a human donor in good health. Some libraries in this study had Jurkat cell RNA spiked in. CDR3 protein: CASSLVGRDRGPDTQYF. Here the CDR3 DNA reads TGTGCCAGCAGCTTAGTTGGCCGCGACAGGGGACCAGATACGCAGTATTTT.